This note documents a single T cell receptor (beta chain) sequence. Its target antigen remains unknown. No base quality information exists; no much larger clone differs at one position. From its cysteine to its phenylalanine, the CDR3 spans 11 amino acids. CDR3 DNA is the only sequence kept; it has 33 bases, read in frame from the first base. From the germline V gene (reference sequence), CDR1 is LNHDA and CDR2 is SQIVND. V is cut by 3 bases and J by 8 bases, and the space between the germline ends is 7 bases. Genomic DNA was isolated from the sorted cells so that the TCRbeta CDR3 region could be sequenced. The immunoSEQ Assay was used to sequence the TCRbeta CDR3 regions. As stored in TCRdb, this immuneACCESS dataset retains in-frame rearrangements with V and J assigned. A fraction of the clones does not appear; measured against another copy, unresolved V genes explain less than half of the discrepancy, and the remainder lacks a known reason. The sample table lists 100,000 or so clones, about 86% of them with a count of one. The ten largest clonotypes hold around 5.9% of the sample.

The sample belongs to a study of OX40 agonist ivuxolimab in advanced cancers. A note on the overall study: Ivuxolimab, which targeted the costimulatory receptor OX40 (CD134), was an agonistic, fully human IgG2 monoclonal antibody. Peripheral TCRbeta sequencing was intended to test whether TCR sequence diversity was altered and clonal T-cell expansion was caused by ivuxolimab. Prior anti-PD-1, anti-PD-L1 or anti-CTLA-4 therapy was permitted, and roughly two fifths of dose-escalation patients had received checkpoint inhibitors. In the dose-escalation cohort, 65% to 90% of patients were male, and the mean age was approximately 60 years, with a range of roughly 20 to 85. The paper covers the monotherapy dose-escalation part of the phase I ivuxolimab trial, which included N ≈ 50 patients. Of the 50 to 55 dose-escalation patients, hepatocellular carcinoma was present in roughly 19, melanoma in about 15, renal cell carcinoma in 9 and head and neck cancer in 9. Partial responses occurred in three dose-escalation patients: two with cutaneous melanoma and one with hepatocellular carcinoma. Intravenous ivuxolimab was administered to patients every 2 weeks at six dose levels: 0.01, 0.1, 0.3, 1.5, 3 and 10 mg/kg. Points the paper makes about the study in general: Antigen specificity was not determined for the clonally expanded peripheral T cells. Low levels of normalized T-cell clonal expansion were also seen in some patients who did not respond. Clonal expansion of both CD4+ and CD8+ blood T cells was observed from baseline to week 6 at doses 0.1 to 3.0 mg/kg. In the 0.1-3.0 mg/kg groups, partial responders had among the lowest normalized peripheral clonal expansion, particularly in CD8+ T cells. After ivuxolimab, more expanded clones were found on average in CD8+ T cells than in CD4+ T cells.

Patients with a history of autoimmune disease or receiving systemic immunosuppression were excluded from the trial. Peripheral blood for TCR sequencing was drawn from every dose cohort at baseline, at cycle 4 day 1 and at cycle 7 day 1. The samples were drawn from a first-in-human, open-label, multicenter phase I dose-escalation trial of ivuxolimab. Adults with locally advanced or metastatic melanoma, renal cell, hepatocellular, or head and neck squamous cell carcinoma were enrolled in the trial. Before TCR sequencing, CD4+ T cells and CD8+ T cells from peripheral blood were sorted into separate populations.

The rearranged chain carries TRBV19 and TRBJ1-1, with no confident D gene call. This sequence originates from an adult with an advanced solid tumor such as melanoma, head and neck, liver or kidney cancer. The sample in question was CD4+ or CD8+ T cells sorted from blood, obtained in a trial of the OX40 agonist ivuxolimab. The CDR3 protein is CASSILTEAFF. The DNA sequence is TGTGCCAGTAGTATCCTGACCGAAGCTTTCTTT.